This TCR beta chain comes out of a study of chemoradiotherapy in HPV16-positive cancers. V lost 8 bases to trimming and J lost 3 bases, with 20 bases between them. CDR3 size: 16 residues. Germline V gene sequence: CDR1 MGHDK, CDR2 SYGVNS. This clone showed up just once. Its antigen is unknown. Study-wide results and caveats: During treatment, candidate HPV-specific clones and E7-related motifs expanded in tumor. In HPV16-positive patients, HPV-responsive T-cell expansion tracked better recurrence-free survival.

TCRdb keeps only in-frame clones here, not all; method: immunoSEQ multiplex PCR. The sample carries over 1,300 clones, 86% recorded once. Repertoires were sampled repeatedly during chemoradiotherapy. Source: tumor tissue, taken from a patient who underwent chemoradiotherapy. The source of this sequence is a human donor with HPV-associated anogenital cancer. The V call is TRBV25-1, the J call TRBJ1-5; tentative D call: TRBD1 (6 bases). Here the CDR3 reads CASSPTRGANNQPQHF. For the CDR3, the DNA is TGTGCCAGCTCCCCCACGCGGGGGGCGAACAATCAGCCCCAGCATTTT. Full variable domain (missing parts from reference TRBV25-1 and TRBJ1-5): EADIYQTPRYLVIGTGKKITLECSQTMGHDKMYWYQQDPGMELHLIHYSYGVNSTEKGDLSSESTVSRIRTEHFPLTLESARPSHTSQYLCASSPTRGANNQPQHFGDGTRLSIL.